These 16 T cell receptor beta chains share one sample of origin, sequenced in a study of shared clonotypes between healthy human individuals. The repertoire was sequenced with immunoSEQ multiplex PCR; TCRdb's copy has only in-frame clones and lacks some. The repertoire holds about 1.9 million clones, with around 93% as singletons. Naive CD8 cells were CD45RO-negative, positively selected for CCR7, excluding terminally differentiated effector memory CD45RA+ cells. Sequencing was carried out using naive CD8+ T cells from PBMCs. The receptors were gathered from a man aged 18 to 29 in good health. Some clones in this sample may be carry-over from other donors' samples.

The chain couples TRBV5-1 to TRBJ2-3; TRBD1 might be the D (5 bases). Germline V gene data show CDR1 as SGHRS and CDR2 as YFSETQ. The V end lost 5 bases, the J end lost 9 bases, and 13 bases lay between the germline ends. The CDR3 length is 12 residues. This CDR3 is CASRVRQGTQYF. In DNA form, the CDR3 reads TGCGCCAGCAGAGTGAGGCAGGGAACGCAGTATTTT. Full variable domain (remainder filled in from reference TRBV5-1 and TRBJ2-3): KAGVTQTPRYLIKTRGQQVTLSCSPISGHRSVSWYQQTPGQGLQFLFEYFSETQRNKGNFPGRFSGRQFSNSRSEMNVSTLELGDSALYLCASRVRQGTQYFGPGTRLTVL.

The genes are TRBV11-3 and TRBJ2-5; tentatively, D is TRBD1 or TRBD2 (5 bases each). Germline assignment: CDR1 SGHNT and CDR2 YENEEA. V was clipped by 4 bases and J by 0 bases, with 6 bases between them. The CDR3 is made up of 13 amino acids. Here the CDR3 DNA reads TGTGCCAGCAGCTGGGGGTACCAAGAGACCCAGTACTTC. Protein product: CASSWGYQETQYF.

The rearrangement joins TRBV6-6 to TRBJ1-1, with D hard to call. Germline CDR1 reads MNHNY; CDR2 reads SVGAGI (reference sequence). Trimming removed 0 bases from V and 3 bases from J, with 8 bases in between. CDR3 length: 14 amino acids. As DNA, the CDR3 is TGTGCCAGCAGTTACTCGTGGGTCGACACTGAAGCTTTCTTT. It translates to CASSYSWVDTEAFF.

On this clone itself: The sample holds other DNA sequences that translate to the same CDR3. The chain couples TRBV27 to TRBJ2-1, with 9 bases fitting TRBD2. Germline V CDR1 and CDR2: MNHEY, SMNVEV (reference sequence). CDR3 length equals 15 residues. The J segment lost 4 bases and the V segment lost 2 bases, leaving 3 bases of the junction unmatched. In DNA, the CDR3 is TGTGCCAGCAGTTTAGCGGGAGGGGGGTACAATGAGCAGTTCTTC. Residues: CASSLAGGGYNEQFF.

The chain combines TRBV28 with TRBJ2-7; D perhaps matches TRBD2 (6 bases). Germline CDR1 MDHEN, CDR2 SYDVKM. The CDR3 totals 14 residues. V was clipped by 5 bases and J by 6 bases, with 17 bases between them. The CDR3, as DNA: TGTGCCAGCAGTCTAGAGGACGTGGGAGGCGAGCAGTACTTC. It specifies CASSLEDVGGEQYF.

About this clone itself: The identical CDR3 is also encoded by other nucleotide sequences in the sample. This chain uses TRBV7-2 with TRBJ1-1; weak D call: TRBD1 (5 bases). The germline V gene has CDR1 SGHTA and CDR2 FQGNSA. Deletions cut 3 bases from V and 1 base from J, with 9 bases between. The CDR3 runs to 14 residues. The CDR3 region is CASSFGTANTEAFF. The CDR3, as DNA: TGTGCCAGCAGCTTCGGGACGGCGAACACTGAAGCTTTCTTT.

This sequence joins TRBV2 and TRBJ1-1; D call uncertain. Trimming removed 3 bases from V and 1 base from J, with 9 bases in between. The CDR3 spans 14 residues. Germline V gene data show CDR1 as SNHLY and CDR2 as FYNNEI. CDR3 amino acids: CASSDRSGNTEAFF. CDR3 sequence (DNA): TGTGCCAGCAGTGATAGATCAGGGAACACTGAAGCTTTCTTT.

This chain links TRBV5-6 with TRBJ2-1; no firm D call. CDR3 length: 15 residues. Germline V gives CDR1 SGHDT, CDR2 YYEEEE. Trimming pared 0 bases from V and 0 bases from J, leaving 7 bases between. This CDR3 is CASSLVGNSYNEQFF. CDR3 coding DNA: TGTGCCAGCAGCTTGGTAGGAAACTCCTACAATGAGCAGTTCTTC.

V and J are TRBV2 and TRBJ2-7, with D perhaps matching TRBD2 (6 bases). This CDR3 contains 16 residues. Trimming took 3 bases from V and 2 from J, leaving 17 bases between them. CDR1 SNHLY and CDR2 FYNNEI come from the germline V gene. The CDR3 spells CASSDEEGTPTYEQYF. The DNA of the CDR3 is TGTGCCAGCAGTGACGAGGAGGGGACGCCTACCTACGAGCAGTACTTC.

V usage is TRBV4-1 and J usage is TRBJ1-2, with 12 nucleotides matching TRBD1. The CDR3 consists of 15 residues. The V and J ends lost 4 bases and 8 bases, in that order; junction bases with no gene match: 8. Germline V gene data show CDR1 as MGHRA and CDR2 as YSYEKL. This CDR3 is CASSLGTGGSGGYTF. The CDR3 region has the DNA TGCGCCAGCAGCCTGGGGACAGGGGGCTCCGGGGGCTACACCTTC.

The chain is built from TRBV25-1 and TRBJ2-7; D uncertain. In germline, CDR1 is MGHDK, CDR2 SYGVNS. V lost 4 bases and J lost 0, with 7 bases in between. The CDR3 extends over 13 amino acids. This chain's CDR3 is CASSVGPSYEQYF. As DNA, the CDR3 is TGTGCCAGCAGTGTCGGGCCCTCCTACGAGCAGTACTTC.

The CDR3 here is CASRDGGNQPQHF. The CDR3 nucleotides read TGTGCCAGCAGGGACGGGGGAAATCAGCCCCAGCATTTT. This sequence joins TRBV6-1 and TRBJ1-5; the D gene is possibly TRBD1 (5 bases). V lost 6 bases and J 4 bases, leaving 10 bases between the germline ends. The germline CDR1 and CDR2 sequences are MNHNS and SASEGT. The CDR3 has 13 amino acids.

This clone was seen many times. The chain carries TRBV4-1 and TRBJ2-7, with TRBD2 as a possible D gene (6 bases). Germline V CDR1 and CDR2: MGHRA, YSYEKL. Trimming pared 4 bases from V and 2 bases from J, leaving 18 bases between. The CDR3 length is 16 residues. The CDR3 is CASSPGPGVGPYEQYF. The CDR3 nucleotides are TGCGCCAGCAGCCCCGGTCCGGGAGTGGGGCCCTACGAGCAGTACTTC.

The chain employs TRBV27 and TRBJ2-1; D call uncertain. Trimming cost V 2 bases and J 0 bases, with 8 bases left between them. CDR3 length: 15 amino acids. Per the germline V gene, CDR1 is MNHEY and CDR2 is SMNVEV (reference sequence). In DNA form, the CDR3 reads TGTGCCAGCAGTTTACGAGTGAACTCCTACAATGAGCAGTTCTTC. Amino acids: CASSLRVNSYNEQFF.

V gene TRBV19 combines with J gene TRBJ1-2; no clear D gene. Germline values: CDR1 LNHDA, CDR2 SQIVND (reference sequence). Between the trimmed V and J ends, which lost 3 bases and 4 bases, there was a span of 6 bases. The CDR3 has 12 residues. CDR3 in amino acids: CASSIESYGYTF. The CDR3 region has the DNA TGTGCCAGTAGTATCGAGAGCTATGGCTACACCTTC.

The chain links TRBV4-3 to TRBJ2-2; TRBD1 aligns across 8 bases. Germline V lookup: CDR1 LGHNA, CDR2 YSLEER. This CDR3 region has 14 residues. The ends lost 4 bases at V and 4 bases at J; junction bases unmatched: 2. DNA of the CDR3: TGCGCCAGCAGCCGGGACAGGTTCACCGGGGAGCTGTTTTTT. It is translated as CASSRDRFTGELFF.